This record covers a single T cell receptor (beta chain). Its specificity is not known. TCRdb's copy holds only in-frame clones and misses some; the assay was immunoSEQ multiplex PCR. The sample yields about 14,000 clones, around four fifths seen once. Regarding time point: approximately 11-day in vitro stimulation with candidate neoantigen peptide 4. Each of over five ELISpot-reactive candidate peptides was used for roughly 11-day stimulation. The data derive from a study of PD-1 blockade in mismatch repair-deficient tumors. Sequenced here: cells cultured in vitro, sampled from a patient treated with pembrolizumab. The clonotype was recovered from an adult with mismatch repair-deficient cancer.

The CDR3 DNA reads TGTGCCAGCAGTTTAGGGCTGGGAGGAAACAATGAGCAGTTCTTC. Protein product: CASSLGLGGNNEQFF. The V and J genes are TRBV28 and TRBJ2-1; perhaps TRBD2 as D (6 bases). CDR3 length: 15 amino acids. Germline loops: CDR1 MDHEN, CDR2 SYDVKM. V lost 2 bases, J lost 5 bases, and 13 bases lay in between.